A single sample is the source of the 10 T cell receptor beta chains below, sequenced in a study of breast tumors, draining lymph nodes, adjacent tissues. TCRdb analysed the multiplex PCR reads with MiXCR anew, one entry per CDR3 protein. The sample holds around 150,000 distinct CDR3 sequences, roughly 33% seen once. Axillary draining lymph nodes of breast cancer patients supplied the node samples. The sample consisted of axillary lymph node tissue. Source of these receptors: a female donor with breast cancer. Some clones in this sample may be carry-over from other donors' samples.

The genes are TRBV24-1 and TRBJ1-5; 12 bases map to TRBD1. This CDR3 spans 14 amino acids. Unmatched junction bases numbered 8, after V lost 12 bases and J lost 6 bases. From germline, CDR1 is KGHDR and CDR2 SFDVKD. CDR3 region: CAAGTGGLVQPQHF. In nucleotides, the CDR3 is TGTGCCGCCGGGACAGGGGGCTTGGTTCAGCCCCAGCATTTT.

In this sample, this clonotype turned up many times. The rearrangement links TRBV10-3 to TRBJ2-1; TRBD1 aligns across 9 bases. Trimming at V came to 4 bases and at J to 8 bases, leaving 3 bases not matched to a gene. Germline lookup yields CDR1 ENHRY and CDR2 SYGVKD. The CDR3 length is 13 residues. The CDR3 region is CAISGQGGHEQFF. The CDR3 bases are TGTGCCATCAGTGGACAGGGGGGACATGAGCAGTTCTTC.

This clonotype was recorded many times. The chain combines TRBV11-2 with TRBJ1-2, with 7 bases fitting TRBD1. V dropped 3 bases and J dropped 1; count of bases not matched to a gene: 8. The CDR3 sequence is 16 residues long. Looked up from germline, CDR1 is SGHAT and CDR2 is FQNNGV. The CDR3 nucleotides are TGTGCCAGCAGCTTCATCGCCGGGACAGATAACTATGGCTACACCTTC. This encodes CASSFIAGTDNYGYTF.

As DNA, the CDR3 is TGTGCCAGCAGCGCCCGACCGGGGGGTGAAGCTTTCTTT. Amino acids: CASSARPGGEAFF. V gene TRBV9 combines with J gene TRBJ1-1; TRBD1 is a possible D gene (5 bases). The CDR3 totals 13 residues. The germline V and J ends were trimmed by 3 bases and 7 bases, with 13 bases remaining between them. CDR1 SGDLS and CDR2 YYNGEE come from the germline V gene.

This clonotype was seen at least ten times. V gene TRBV5-8 combines with J gene TRBJ2-5; the D is unclear. The CDR3 length is 14 residues. The ends were cut back, 3 bases at V and 2 bases at J, with 11 bases in the middle. Germline V lookup: CDR1 SGHTS, CDR2 YDEGEE. The CDR3 nucleotides are TGTGCCAGCAGCTCAGGTTTATCGCAAGAGACCCAGTACTTC. Translated: CASSSGLSQETQYF.

There are many counts of this clonotype. The gene calls are TRBV10-3 and TRBJ1-2, with D tentatively TRBD1 (5 bases). The germline V and J ends were trimmed by 5 bases and 4 bases, with 11 bases remaining between them. The CDR3 has 13 amino acids. The germline gives CDR1 ENHRY, CDR2 SYGVKD. The DNA of the CDR3 is TGTGCCATCAGTACAGGCATCTCCTATGGCTACACCTTC. Its protein product is CAISTGISYGYTF.

About this clonotype itself: A much larger clone lies one base from this, so it may be a read error. The chain links TRBV7-9 to TRBJ2-3; TRBD2 agrees at 9 bases. The CDR3 has 17 amino acids. CDR1 SEHNR and CDR2 FQNEAQ come from the germline V gene (reference sequence). The junction had 17 bases not matched to a gene; V was cut back by 3 bases and J by 10 bases. CDR3 DNA: TGTGCCAGCAGCTTCCTTGGCGGGGGGGCAGGTATTGATCCGCAGTATTTT. Translating it yields CASSFLGGGAGIDPQYF. The complete variable domain, with remaining parts taken from reference TRBV7-9 and TRBJ2-3, reads DTGVSQNPRHKITKRGQNVTFRCDPISEHNRLYWYRQTLGQGPEFLTYFQNEAQLEKSRLLSDRFSAERPKGSFSTLEIQRTEQGDSAMYLCASSFLGGGAGIDPQYFGPGTRLTVL.

The V call is TRBV25-1, the J call TRBJ2-2; D may be TRBD2 (6 bases). This CDR3 is 16 amino acids long. Germline assignment: CDR1 MGHDK and CDR2 SYGVNS. The ends were cut back, 2 bases at V and 6 bases at J, with 16 bases in the middle. The CDR3, as DNA: TGTGCCAGCAGTGAAAGGCGGAGGGCCAAGGCCGGGGAGCTGTTTTTT. Residues: CASSERRRAKAGELFF.

This clonotype was picked up many times. CDR3 amino acids: CASSSDTNNQPQHF. The CDR3 bases are TGTGCCAGCAGCTCGGACACTAACAATCAGCCCCAGCATTTT. This chain links TRBV11-2 with TRBJ1-5, with TRBD1 as a possible D gene (5 bases). V lost 4 bases, J lost 3 bases, and 10 bases lay in between. This CDR3 spans 14 amino acids. Germline V gene data show CDR1 as SGHAT and CDR2 as FQNNGV.

This clonotype was picked up many times. The V call is TRBV30, the J call TRBJ1-3; D is uncertain. V gave up 4 bases and J gave up 0 bases, with 10 bases separating them. Germline values: CDR1 GTSNPN, CDR2 SVGIG (reference sequence). The CDR3 covers 14 residues. The CDR3 sequence is CAWKIDNSGNTIYF. CDR3 nucleotides: TGTGCCTGGAAGATCGACAACTCTGGAAACACCATATATTTT.